This T cell receptor beta chain was identified in a study of CD8+CD57+ T cells in acquired aplastic anemia. Those patients picked for sequencing had displayed CD8+CD57+ cell expansion on flow cytometry. Trimming cost V 5 bases and J 12 bases, with 11 bases left between them. Germline CDR1 DFQATT, CDR2 SNEGSKA (reference sequence). The CDR3 covers 11 residues. This clonotype was found a few times. Genomic DNA was employed as the template in profiling TCR beta VDJ and CDR3. TCRdb re-analysed the reads in MiXCR, keeping a single row per CDR3 protein. This sample has 130,000 or so distinct CDR3 sequences, with roughly 55% found just once.

The sequence was collected from a human donor with aplastic anemia. The V gene is TRBV20-1, the J gene TRBJ2-6, with D perhaps matching TRBD2 (5 bases). Material for sequencing was sorted CD4+, CD8+, or CD8+CD57+ T cells (not recorded which) from PBMCs. The CDR3 DNA is TGCAGTGCTTGGGATCTAGCCGTCCTGACTTTC. Translated: CSAWDLAVLTF.